This T cell receptor beta chain was sequenced for a study of cytomegalovirus exposure and HLA in healthy donors. Findings and caveats of the study: Confirmation was obtained in vitro that a few CMV-associated chains are specific for CMV antigens.

Some clones are missing from TCRdb's copy, which holds only in-frame ones; the method was immunoSEQ multiplex PCR. Here the sample spans roughly 300,000 clones, roughly 85% being singletons. A remark on this clone: Its cognate antigen is unknown.

The V end was cut by 8 bases, the J end by 1 base, with 6 bases between. This CDR3 is built from 12 residues. The germline V gene encodes CDR1 MNHEY and CDR2 SVGAGI. The TCR comes from a woman aged 18-29 years in good health and CMV-seronegative. Specimen: PBMCs. The chain uses TRBV6-5 and TRBJ1-3; D is ambiguous. The CDR3 DNA reads TGTGCCAGCTTTTCTTCTGGAAACACCATATATTTT. Translation: CASFSSGNTIYF.